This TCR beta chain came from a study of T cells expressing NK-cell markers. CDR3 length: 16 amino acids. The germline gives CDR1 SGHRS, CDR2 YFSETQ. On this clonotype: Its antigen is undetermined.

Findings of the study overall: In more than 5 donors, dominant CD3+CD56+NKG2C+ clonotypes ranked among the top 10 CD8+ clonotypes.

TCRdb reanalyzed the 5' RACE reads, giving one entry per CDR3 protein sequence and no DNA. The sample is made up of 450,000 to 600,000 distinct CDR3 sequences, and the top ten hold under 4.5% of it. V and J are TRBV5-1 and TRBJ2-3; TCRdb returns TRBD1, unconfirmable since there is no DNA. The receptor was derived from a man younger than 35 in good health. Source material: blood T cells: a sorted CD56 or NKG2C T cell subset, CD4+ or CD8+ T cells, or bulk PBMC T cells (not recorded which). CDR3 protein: CASSLAFGGTGDTQYF.